The 27 T cell receptor beta chains presented below share a single source sample, sequenced in a study of T cells in Graves' hyperthyroidism and ophthalmopathy (dated by TCRdb to between 2017 and 2020). The library was obtained by multiplex PCR. Sequencing relied on an Illumina HiSeq 2000. The TCR beta CDR3 regions were amplified from the RNA transcripts. The first round of RT-PCR for the TCR CDR3 was performed with the HTBI primer set and the Qiagen OneStep RT-PCR kit. The public reads were run again by TCRdb, first through fastp at Q25 and then through MiXCR, and only productive beta chains were kept. When rows share a CDR3 protein, they turn into one entry using the most common DNA and genes. This sample is represented by 400,000 to 500,000 distinct CDR3 sequences; around 15% of them were singletons. The ten most abundant clones make up 13% of the sample. The sample taken for sequencing was blood. These receptors all come from a young man with Graves' ophthalmopathy.

This chain joins TRBV5-1 and TRBJ2-1; D gene ambiguous. This CDR3 has 15 residues. With 1 base removed from V and 1 base from J, the gap between germline ends came to 9 bases. In germline, CDR1 is SGHRS, CDR2 YFSETQ. DNA for the CDR3: TGCGCCAGCAGCTTGACCCGGGCTTCCTACAATGAGCAGTTCTTC. It codes for CASSLTRASYNEQFF.

Only a few counts were recorded for this clonotype. CDR3: CASSLDSSDTQYF. CDR3 sequence (DNA): TGTGCCAGCAGCTTAGATAGTTCGGATACGCAGTATTTT. This chain uses TRBV7-6 with TRBJ2-3, with D uncertain. Germline CDR1 SGHVS, CDR2 FNYEAQ. The CDR3 contains 13 residues. The V end was cut by 1 base, the J end by 6 bases, with 8 bases between. Variable domain in full (rest from reference TRBV7-6 and TRBJ2-3): GAGVSQSPRYKVTKRGQDVALRCDPISGHVSLYWYRQALGQGPEFLTYFNYEAQQDKSGLPNDRFSAERPEGSISTLTIQRTEQRDSAMYRCASSLDSSDTQYFGPGTRLTVL.

This clonotype has a count of ten or more. The V and J genes are TRBV29-1 and TRBJ1-1, with D hard to call. This CDR3 region has 13 residues. The germline V gene encodes CDR1 SQVTM and CDR2 ANQGSEA. V dropped 4 bases and J dropped 0 bases, with 9 bases sitting between them. CDR3 protein: CSVVEVLNTEAFF. As DNA, the CDR3 is TGCAGCGTTGTAGAGGTCCTGAACACTGAAGCTTTCTTT.

Turning to this clonotype: This could be a read error, since a much larger clone is one nucleotide away. The chain has TRBV20-1 and TRBJ1-6, with 7 bases fitting TRBD1. Germline CDR1 is DFQATT and CDR2 is SNEGSKA (reference sequence). The CDR3 contains 17 residues. DNA of the CDR3: TGCAGCGCCTGGGTCACAGGGGATAGCTCCTATAATTCACCCCCCCACTTT. Its translation: CSAWVTGDSSYNSPPHF.

Note on this clonotype: It may be a read error: a sequence one base away is much more abundant. This sequence joins TRBV7-6 and TRBJ2-7, with TRBD2 identical over 11 bases. The last part of the DNA fits TRBJ2-1 better; the J call may be wrong. The CDR3 runs to 17 residues. Germline V gene sequence: CDR1 SGHVS, CDR2 FNYEAQ. DNA for the CDR3: TGTGCCAGCAGCTTAGCCCCTACTAGCGGGAGCTCCTACGAGCAGTTCTTC. It specifies CASSLAPTSGSSYEQFF.

In this sample, this clonotype turned up many times. The V gene is TRBV29-1, the J gene TRBJ2-3; TRBD1 agrees at 9 bases. V shed 6 bases and J 2 bases; nucleotides not matched to a gene: 6. The length of the CDR3 is 14 residues. Germline V gene lookup returns CDR1 SQVTM and CDR2 ANQGSEA. The CDR3 spells CSVVRDRATDTQYF. CDR3 sequence (DNA): TGCAGCGTAGTACGGGACAGGGCCACAGATACGCAGTATTTT.

At least ten counts were recorded for this clonotype. CDR3 residues: CASRLPVGRDQPQHF. The CDR3 DNA reads as TGTGCCAGCAGACTACCGGTTGGTCGGGATCAGCCCCAGCATTTT. The chain joins TRBV28 to TRBJ1-5; D is undetermined. The CDR3 consists of 15 residues. CDR1 MDHEN and CDR2 SYDVKM come from the germline V gene. The V end was cut by 6 bases, the J end by 5 bases, with 17 bases between.

The chain uses TRBV18 and TRBJ1-6; 8 bases are shared with TRBD1. J gave up 7 bases and V 5 bases, and 13 bases lay outside the gene matches. Germline V CDR1 and CDR2: KGHSH, LQKENI. This CDR3 contains 17 residues. Written as DNA, the CDR3 is TGTGCCAGCTCAGAGGGACAGGCGCCTCGACGGAATTCACCCCTCCACTTT. It is translated as CASSEGQAPRRNSPLHF.

In its sample, this clonotype was seen many times. This chain uses TRBV6-1 with TRBJ2-7; tentative D call: TRBD2 (6 bases). Trimming removed 11 bases from V and 0 bases from J, with 17 bases in between. There are 14 residues in the CDR3. CDR1 is MNHNS, CDR2 SASEGT, per germline. The DNA for the CDR3 is TGTGCCCTAGGGGCTAGCGCCAACTCCTACGAGCAGTACTTC. Residues: CALGASANSYEQYF.

CDR3 nucleotides: TGCGCCAGCAGTCTGGGACAGGCGGAACAAGAGACCCAGTACTTC. Translation: CASSLGQAEQETQYF. The chain has TRBV5-1 and TRBJ2-5, with 8 bases that match TRBD1. This CDR3 region has 15 residues. The V gene's germline CDR1 is SGHRS and CDR2 YFSETQ. J was trimmed by 2 bases and V by 5 bases; bases with no gene match: 8. Together with reference TRBV5-1 and TRBJ2-5, the CDR3 gives the full variable domain: KAGVTQTPRYLIKTRGQQVTLSCSPISGHRSVSWYQQTPGQGLQFLFEYFSETQRNKGNFPGRFSGRQFSNSRSEMNVSTLELGDSALYLCASSLGQAEQETQYFGPGTRLLVL.

In this sample, this clonotype turned up many times. The rearrangement links TRBV11-2 to TRBJ2-5, with 10 bases fitting TRBD2. CDR1 is SGHAT, CDR2 FQNNGV, per germline. The CDR3 sequence is 16 residues long. After removal of 1 base from V and 0 bases from J, the junction contained 2 bases not matched to a gene. CDR3 in DNA: TGTGCCAGCAGCTTAGGTAGCGGGGGGTACCAAGAGACCCAGTACTTC. Its protein product is CASSLGSGGYQETQYF.

V and J are TRBV5-1 and TRBJ1-5; D not resolved. Trimming stripped 3 bases from V and 4 bases from J, with 14 bases between. Germline lookup yields CDR1 SGHRS and CDR2 YFSETQ. The CDR3 length is 15 residues. CDR3 nucleotide sequence: TGCGCCAGCAGCTGGGGATGGGGTAGAAATCAGCCCCAGCATTTT. This codes for CASSWGWGRNQPQHF.

This clonotype appeared many times. The chain uses TRBV7-3 and TRBJ2-7, with TRBD1 identical over 9 bases. Germline V gene data show CDR1 as SGHTA and CDR2 as FQGTGA. The CDR3 has 15 amino acids. The V segment lost 4 bases and the J segment 2 bases; nucleotides outside the gene matches: 6. The CDR3 region is CASSYSGTGPYEQYF. The DNA for the CDR3 is TGTGCCAGCAGCTATTCCGGGACAGGGCCCTACGAGCAGTACTTC.

The rearrangement links TRBV19 to TRBJ2-2; TRBD1 agrees at 7 bases. The germline gives CDR1 LNHDA, CDR2 SQIVND (reference sequence). There are 15 residues in the CDR3. The V and J ends lost 7 bases and 1 base, in that order; junction bases with no gene match: 6. CDR3 bases: TGTGCCAGTAAGGAGCACAGGGGGAACACCGGGGAGCTGTTTTTT. Translation gives CASKEHRGNTGELFF.

This clonotype showed up many times. The V and J genes are TRBV5-1 and TRBJ2-1; unclear D gene. This CDR3 contains 12 residues. Germline V gene lookup returns CDR1 SGHRS and CDR2 YFSETQ. The V and J ends lost 3 bases and 9 bases respectively, with 10 bases between them. The chain's CDR3 is CASSSNYAEQFF. CDR3 coding DNA: TGCGCCAGCAGCTCCAACTACGCTGAGCAGTTCTTC.

CDR3 amino acids: CASSPQAGGLDSPLHF. The CDR3 DNA reads TGTGCCAGCAGCCCACAGGCCGGGGGGCTTGATTCACCCCTCCACTTT. The chain is built from TRBV5-6 and TRBJ1-6, with D possibly being TRBD1 (6 bases). V gave up 4 bases and J gave up 8 bases, with 19 bases separating them. Germline V gives CDR1 SGHDT, CDR2 YYEEEE. The CDR3 totals 16 residues. The variable domain in full, with the rest retrieved from reference TRBV5-6 and TRBJ1-6, is DAGVTQSPTHLIKTRGQQVTLRCSPKSGHDTVSWYQQALGQGPQFIFQYYEEEERQRGNFPDRFSGHQFPNYSSELNVNALLLGDSALYLCASSPQAGGLDSPLHFGNGTRLTVT.

CDR3 bases: TGTGCCAGCAGTTACAAGGGGACGCGTGGCTACACCTTC. Translated: CASSYKGTRGYTF. The gene calls are TRBV6-6 and TRBJ1-2; D possibly corresponds to TRBD1 (5 bases). The CDR3 contains 13 residues. Germline loops: CDR1 MNHNY, CDR2 SVGAGI (reference sequence). V dropped 2 bases and J dropped 7 bases, with 11 bases sitting between them.

This clonotype was observed a handful of times. The rearrangement links TRBV4-1 to TRBJ2-7; no definite D call. The CDR3 covers 15 residues. The germline V gene has CDR1 MGHRA and CDR2 YSYEKL. Trimming pared 3 bases from V and 0 bases from J, leaving 12 bases between. CDR3 sequence reads: CASSQEGWGSYEQYF. The CDR3 nucleotides read TGCGCCAGCAGCCAGGAAGGGTGGGGCTCCTACGAGCAGTACTTC.

This clonotype occurred many times. The genes are TRBV6-1 and TRBJ2-7; possible D gene TRBD1, 5 bases. The V gene's germline CDR1 is MNHNS and CDR2 SASEGT. The length of the CDR3 is 14 residues. The V and J ends lost 1 base and 2 bases respectively, with 9 bases between them. The CDR3 region is CASSEVRGPYEQYF. CDR3 DNA sequence: TGTGCCAGCAGTGAAGTAAGGGGTCCCTACGAGCAGTACTTC.

V gene TRBV19 combines with J gene TRBJ2-1; 13 nucleotides align to TRBD2. Germline lookup yields CDR1 LNHDA and CDR2 SQIVND (reference sequence). V dropped 7 bases and J dropped 10; count of bases not matched to a gene: 10. The CDR3 loop spans 15 amino acids. The CDR3 loop is CASTLGGLAGDEQFF. CDR3 coding DNA: TGTGCCAGTACCCTTGGAGGACTAGCGGGAGACGAGCAGTTCTTC. Full variable domain (remainder filled in from reference TRBV19 and TRBJ2-1): DGGITQSPKYLFRKEGQNVTLSCEQNLNHDAMYWYRQDPGQGLRLIYYSQIVNDFQKGDIAEGYSVSREKKESFPLTVTSAQKNPTAFYLCASTLGGLAGDEQFFGPGTRLTVL.

This clonotype was seen only a few times. The rearrangement links TRBV27 to TRBJ2-2; D gene unclear. Trimming cost V 2 bases and J 5 bases, with 3 bases left between them. The CDR3 is made up of 12 amino acids. The germline gives CDR1 MNHEY, CDR2 SMNVEV (reference sequence). CDR3 nucleotide sequence: TGTGCCAGCAGTTTAAAGACCGGGGAGCTGTTTTTT. It yields the protein CASSLKTGELFF.

This clonotype was detected only a few times. The V gene is TRBV29-1, the J gene TRBJ2-7; D may be TRBD2 (7 bases). V shed 4 bases and J shed 2 bases, with 9 bases lying between them. The germline CDR1 and CDR2 sequences are SQVTM and ANQGSEA. The CDR3 has 12 residues. Here the CDR3 reads CSVGGGAYEQYF. In nucleotides, the CDR3 is TGCAGCGTTGGGGGGGGCGCCTACGAGCAGTACTTC.

The CDR3 DNA reads as TGCAGTGCCAGGGGGCTAGCGGACTCCTACGAGCAGTACTTC. Its protein is CSARGLADSYEQYF. J is TRBJ2-7 and V is TRBV20-1; a weak D match, TRBD1 (8 bases). Trimming took 6 bases from V and 0 from J, leaving 15 bases between them. Germline CDR1 and CDR2: DFQATT and SNEGSKA (reference sequence). The CDR3 length is 14 residues.

This clonotype turned up a few times. V is TRBV6-1 and J is TRBJ2-4, with D possibly TRBD2 on 7 matching bases. The CDR3 covers 16 residues. Germline CDR1 and CDR2: MNHNS and SASEGT. The V and J ends lost 3 bases and 0 bases respectively, with 12 bases between them. CDR3 sequence: CASSEQGTIAKNIQYF. The CDR3 nucleotides read TGTGCCAGCAGTGAGCAGGGGACTATAGCCAAAAACATTCAGTACTTC.

This clonotype was seen more than once but under ten times. The J gene is TRBJ2-4, the V gene TRBV13, with a tentative D call TRBD1 (6 bases). Germline V gene sequence: CDR1 PRHDT, CDR2 FYEKMQ (reference sequence). The CDR3 is made up of 15 amino acids. V gave up 5 bases and J gave up 0 bases, with 11 bases separating them. The CDR3 DNA reads TGTGCCAGCAGCCCGGGACACCGAGCCAAAAACATTCAGTACTTC. Protein product: CASSPGHRAKNIQYF.

This clonotype was seen many times. CDR3 residues: CAITFRANTEAFF. The CDR3 bases are TGTGCCATCACCTTTAGGGCGAACACTGAAGCTTTCTTT. V and J are TRBV10-3 and TRBJ1-1; D unclear. Germline CDR1 and CDR2: ENHRY and SYGVKD. Trimming removed 7 bases from V and 1 base from J, with 10 bases in between. The CDR3 is made up of 13 amino acids.

The table lists this clonotype with a few counts. This chain links TRBV5-6 with TRBJ1-2; TRBD1 aligns across 8 bases. V gave up 7 bases and J gave up 0 bases; unmatched junction bases: 8. The CDR3 has 15 residues. Looked up from germline, CDR1 is SGHDT and CDR2 is YYEEEE. The CDR3 bases are TGTGCCAGCCGGCGTGGACAGGGAGCTAACTATGGCTACACCTTC. It specifies CASRRGQGANYGYTF.